A selection of T cell receptor beta chains follows, all from one sample in a study of Ad26.COV2.S vaccination and SARS-CoV-2 variants. Repertoires were generated with immunoSEQ multiplex PCR, while TCRdb's copy carries only in-frame clones and drops some. The sample has about 420,000 clones, over 75% seen once. Source: peripheral blood, taken in a trial of Ad26.COV2.S vaccine versus placebo. The receptors were gathered from a person aged 18-65 years who received the Ad26.COV2.S COVID-19 vaccine or a placebo. Each CDR3 is given with its conserved first and last residue. D genes are given only for firm matches. The size field is filled for only some rows; it gives once, few, many or a size class.

DNA,CDR3,V,J,D,size
TGTGCCAGCAGCGTAGCTACTGGTTGGGATTCACCCCTCCACTTT,CASSVATGWDSPLHF,TRBV9,TRBJ1-6,.,.
TGTGCCAGCAGCCGAGGGGGCGCAGATACGCAGTATTTT,CASSRGGADTQYF,TRBV14,TRBJ2-3,TRBD1,.
TGTGCCAGCAGTTTTCGGGGGTCCTACGAGCAGTACTTC,CASSFRGSYEQYF,TRBV28,TRBJ2-7,.,once
TGTGCCATCAGTTATGGGGGAAACACTGAAGCTTTCTTT,CAISYGGNTEAFF,TRBV10-3,TRBJ1-1,.,.
TGTGCCATCAGTGGGGGGGACAGGGGGCGATACGAGCAGTACTTC,CAISGGDRGRYEQYF,TRBV10-3,TRBJ2-7,TRBD1,once
TGTGCCAGCAGCCGGAGGGCGGAGGAAGAGACCCAGTACTTC,CASSRRAEEETQYF,TRBV5-6,TRBJ2-5,.,.
TGTGCCAGCAGACCTGGGGGTAGTGCTTTCTTT,CASRPGGSAFF,TRBV27,TRBJ1-1,.,.
TGTGCCAGCAGCCGACCTAGGGGCGAGCAGTACTTC,CASSRPRGEQYF,TRBV3-1/TRBV3-2,TRBJ2-7,.,.
TGTGCCAGCAGTTCCAGGGTTTCGTATGGCTACACCTTC,CASSSRVSYGYTF,TRBV27,TRBJ1-2,.,.
TGTGCCAGCAGTTTTTGGGGGAGTGGGTTCTTC,CASSFWGSGFF,TRBV27,TRBJ2-1,.,once
TGTGCCAGCAGACCATCGGGACTTTATAGCAATCAGCCCCAGCATTTT,CASRPSGLYSNQPQHF,TRBV28,TRBJ1-5,.,.
TGTGCCAGCAGCAAAACGCGGGGGGGCCGGGGAGATACGCAGTATTTT,CASSKTRGGRGDTQYF,TRBV21-1,TRBJ2-3,.,.
TGTGCCAGCAGCCCTTTCTTGAACACTGAAGCTTTCTTT,CASSPFLNTEAFF,TRBV11-2,TRBJ1-1,.,.
TGTGCCAGCAGTTCCGGGACAGGGGTCTATGGCTACACCTTC,CASSSGTGVYGYTF,TRBV28,TRBJ1-2,TRBD1,few
TGTGCCATCAAGACAGGCCCCTATGGCTACACCTTC,CAIKTGPYGYTF,TRBV10-3,TRBJ1-2,.,.
TGTGCCAGTAGCGCCGGGACTGAGTCCTACGAGCAGTACTTC,CASSAGTESYEQYF,TRBV19,TRBJ2-7,.,.
TGTGCCAGCAGTTACCGGCCCCCTCTAACCTACAATGAGCAGTTCTTC,CASSYRPPLTYNEQFF,TRBV6-2/TRBV6-3,TRBJ2-1,.,.
TGTGCCAGCAGCCGGAGGGACAGCTCTGGAAACACCATATATTTT,CASSRRDSSGNTIYF,TRBV3-1/TRBV3-2,TRBJ1-3,TRBD1,.
TGTGCCAGCAGTTTATCCGGGGCTGGCAATCAGCCCCAGCATTTT,CASSLSGAGNQPQHF,TRBV28,TRBJ1-5,.,.
TGCGCCAGCAGCCAAGAAGGGGGGCCTGGAAACACCATATATTTT,CASSQEGGPGNTIYF,TRBV4-1,TRBJ1-3,.,once
TGTGCCTGGAGCCAGATCACCGGGGAGCTGTTTTTT,CAWSQITGELFF,TRBV30,TRBJ2-2,.,.
TGTGCCAGCAGCAAAGACAGGGTCCAAGAGACCCAGTACTTC,CASSKDRVQETQYF,TRBV11-2,TRBJ2-5,TRBD1,.
TGTGCCAGCAGCCCGGGACTAGCGGGGGGGCGCGAGCAGTTCTTC,CASSPGLAGGREQFF,TRBV13,TRBJ2-1,TRBD2,.
TGTGCCAGCAGCTTGGGACAGGTCTACGAGCAGTACTTC,CASSLGQVYEQYF,TRBV5-6,TRBJ2-7,.,few
TGTGCCAGCAGTTTAGGAACAGATGGAGTTTTACATTTT,CASSLGTDGVLHF,TRBV12-3/TRBV12-4,TRBJ1-5,.,once
TGTGCCTGGAGTGGGGGGTGGTATCAGCCCCAGCATTTT,CAWSGGWYQPQHF,TRBV30,TRBJ1-5,.,.
TGTGCCAGCAGCGTAGCGGGGAACACCGGGGAGCTGTTTTTT,CASSVAGNTGELFF,TRBV9,TRBJ2-2,.,.
TGTGCCAGCAGCTTCGAAGGGGGGGGTCCGGGAATTGCTTTCTTT,CASSFEGGGPGIAFF,TRBV5-4,TRBJ1-1,.,.
TGTGCCAGCAGCCCGAGGGGACAGGGGGCAAAGAACGAGCAGTACTTC,CASSPRGQGAKNEQYF,TRBV7-9,TRBJ2-7,TRBD1,once
TGCGCCAGCAGCTTGGACGAGGGCGCTGGGGCCAACGTCCTGACTTTC,CASSLDEGAGANVLTF,TRBV5-1,TRBJ2-6,.,.
TGTGCCAGCAGCTTAGTGGACAGGGCACCCGAGCAGTACTTC,CASSLVDRAPEQYF,TRBV7-2,TRBJ2-7,TRBD1,.
TGTGCCAGCAGTTACCTGGGAAACAGGGATGAAGCTTTCTTT,CASSYLGNRDEAFF,TRBV6-6,TRBJ1-1,.,.
TGTGCCAGCAAACCAGGGGTAGGCACAGATACGCAGTATTTT,CASKPGVGTDTQYF,TRBV2,TRBJ2-3,.,few
TGTGCCAGCAGCCCCGGGACAGAGGCGACTGAAGCTTTCTTT,CASSPGTEATEAFF,TRBV5-4,TRBJ1-1,TRBD1,.
TGCAGCGTGATACGGACGCAGACCTACAATGAGGAGTTCTTC,CSVIRTQTYNEEFF,TRBV29-1,TRBJ2-1,.,.
TGCGCCAGCAGCTTGACACGAAATTCACCCCTCCACTTT,CASSLTRNSPLHF,TRBV5-1,TRBJ1-6,.,.
TGTGCCAGCAGCTTCAGGGGCGAGCAGTACTTC,CASSFRGEQYF,TRBV5-6,TRBJ2-7,.,.
TGTGCCAGCAGCCACCAGGGACTCCCCTATGGCTACACCTTC,CASSHQGLPYGYTF,TRBV6-5,TRBJ1-2,.,.
TGTGCCAGCAGAACCCCGGGACTTGCGCAGTATTTT,CASRTPGLAQYF,TRBV6-5,TRBJ2-3,.,.
TGTGCCAGTCGGACGAACACCGGGGAGCTGTTTTTT,CASRTNTGELFF,TRBV12-3/TRBV12-4,TRBJ2-2,.,.
TGTGCCAGCAGTCCTGCTAGCGGGGAGCTGTTTTTT,CASSPASGELFF,TRBV7-2,TRBJ2-2,.,.
TGTGCCAGCAGTGGAACCCCGGGGAAACATGAAAAACTGTTTTTT,CASSGTPGKHEKLFF,TRBV25-1,TRBJ1-4,.,.
TGTGCCAGCTCACCACCGATTCTCGGGGGAACGTGGCAGCCCCAGCATTTT,CASSPPILGGTWQPQHF,TRBV18,TRBJ1-5,.,.
TGTGCCAGCAGTGGGGGCCAACAGGGGATTAATGAAAAACTGTTTTTT,CASSGGQQGINEKLFF,TRBV2,TRBJ1-4,TRBD1,.
TGTGCCAGCAGTTTCGGCCAGCGCCGTAACTATGGCTACACCTTC,CASSFGQRRNYGYTF,TRBV28,TRBJ1-2,.,.
TGTGCCAGCAGCGAACAGGGGGCGAGAGATACGCAGTATTTT,CASSEQGARDTQYF,TRBV2,TRBJ2-3,TRBD1,.
TGCGCCAGCAGCCAAGATCTGGGCGGGGGGTTTGACACAGATACGCAGTATTTT,CASSQDLGGGFDTDTQYF,TRBV4-3,TRBJ2-3,TRBD2,.
TGTGCCAGCAGCTTGGATCGGGGCTACACCTTC,CASSLDRGYTF,TRBV5-5,TRBJ1-2,.,.
TGTGCCAGCAGTTTTGGACTCTTCAATGAGCAGTTCTTC,CASSFGLFNEQFF,TRBV27,TRBJ2-1,.,.
TGTGCCACCAGTGCCCGGGAACTAAGCTCCTACAATGAGCAGTTCTTC,CATSARELSSYNEQFF,TRBV24-1,TRBJ2-1,.,.
TGCGCCAGCAGCAGTGGACAGGGGGACGGACAGCCCCAGCATTTT,CASSSGQGDGQPQHF,TRBV5-1,TRBJ1-5,TRBD1,.
TGTGCCAGTAGTATAGATCGCAGCGCCACAGATACGCAGTATTTT,CASSIDRSATDTQYF,TRBV19,TRBJ2-3,.,.
TGCGCCAGCAGCCAAGAGTGGGGACAGGATGGTCATGGCTACACCTTC,CASSQEWGQDGHGYTF,TRBV4-3,TRBJ1-2,TRBD1,.
TGTGCCAGCAGCCTCTCCCCAGGGTTGAAATCACCCCTCCACTTT,CASSLSPGLKSPLHF,TRBV7-2,TRBJ1-6,.,.
TGTGCCAGCAGCTCGACTAGCGGGGGTTCCTACAATGAGCAGTTCTTC,CASSSTSGGSYNEQFF,TRBV11-2,TRBJ2-1,TRBD2,.